This T cell receptor beta chain was recovered during a study of blood T cell repertoires in COVID-19. Overall study context: Sites across the United States, Italy and Spain contributed samples from acute and convalescent COVID-19. From T cells, B-cell-depleted T cells, or PBMCs came the material, which was cDNA or gDNA.

As originally analysed: Estimation of nucleated cell counts relied on the amplification of reference gene primers. Profiling relied on immunoSEQ multiplex PCR, and the TCRdb table lists in-frame clones only, not all of them. V and J calls and clone size are copied from that table; D and trimming were computed from the DNA. The table lists roughly 99,000 clones, about 93% of them singletons. The J segment lost 10 bases and the V segment lost 4 bases, leaving 9 bases of the junction unmatched. Per germline, CDR1 SGHRS and CDR2 YFSETQ. CDR3 size: 14 residues. The receptor was derived from a woman aged 25-40 years with acute or convalescent COVID-19. The chain joins TRBV5-1 to TRBJ2-1, with 9 bases aligning to TRBD1. The specimen sequenced was peripheral blood. The DNA for the CDR3 is TGCGCCAGCAGCCCTCAGGGACAGGGATGGGAGCAGTTCTTC. This sequence encodes CASSPQGQGWEQFF. The variable domain in full, completed from reference TRBV5-1 and TRBJ2-1, reads KAGVTQTPRYLIKTRGQQVTLSCSPISGHRSVSWYQQTPGQGLQFLFEYFSETQRNKGNFPGRFSGRQFSNSRSEMNVSTLELGDSALYLCASSPQGQGWEQFFGPGTRLTVL.